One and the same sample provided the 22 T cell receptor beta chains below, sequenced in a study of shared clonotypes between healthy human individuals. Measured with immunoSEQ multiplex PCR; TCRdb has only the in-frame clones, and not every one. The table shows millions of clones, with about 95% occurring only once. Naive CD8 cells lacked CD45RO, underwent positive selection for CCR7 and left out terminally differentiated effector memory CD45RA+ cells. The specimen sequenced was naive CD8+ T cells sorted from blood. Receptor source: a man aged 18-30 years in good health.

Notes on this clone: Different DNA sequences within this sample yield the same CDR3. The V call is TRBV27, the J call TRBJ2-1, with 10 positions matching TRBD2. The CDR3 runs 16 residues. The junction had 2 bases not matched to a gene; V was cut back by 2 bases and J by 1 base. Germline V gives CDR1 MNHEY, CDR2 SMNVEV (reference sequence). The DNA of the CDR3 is TGTGCCAGCAGTTTAATAGCGGGAGGATCCTACAATGAGCAGTTCTTC. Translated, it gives CASSLIAGGSYNEQFF.

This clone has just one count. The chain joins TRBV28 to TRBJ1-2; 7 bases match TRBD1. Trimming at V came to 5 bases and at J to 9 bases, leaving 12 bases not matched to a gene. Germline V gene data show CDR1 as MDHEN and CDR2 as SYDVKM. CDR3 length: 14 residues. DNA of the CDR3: TGTGCCAGCAGTAACCCCGAAGGGGGCGCGAGCTACACCTTC. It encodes CASSNPEGGASYTF.

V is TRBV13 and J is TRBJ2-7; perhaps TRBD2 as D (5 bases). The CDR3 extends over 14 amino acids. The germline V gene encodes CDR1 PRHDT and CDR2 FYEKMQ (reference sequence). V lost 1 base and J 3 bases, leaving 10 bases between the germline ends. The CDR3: CASSLDEGNYEQYF. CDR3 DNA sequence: TGTGCCAGCAGCTTAGATGAGGGAAACTACGAGCAGTACTTC.

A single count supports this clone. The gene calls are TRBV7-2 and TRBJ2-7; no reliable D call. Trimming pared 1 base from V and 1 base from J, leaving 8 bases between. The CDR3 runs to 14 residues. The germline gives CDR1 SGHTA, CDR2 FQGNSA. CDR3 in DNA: TGTGCCAGCAGCTTAGTTAGTTTGTCCTACGAGCAGTACTTC. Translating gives CASSLVSLSYEQYF.

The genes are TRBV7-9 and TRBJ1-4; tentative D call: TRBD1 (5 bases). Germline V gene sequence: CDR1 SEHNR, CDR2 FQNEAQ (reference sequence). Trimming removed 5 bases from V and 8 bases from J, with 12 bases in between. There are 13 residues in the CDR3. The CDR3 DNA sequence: TGTGCCAGCAGCCCCGACAGTTGGGAAAAACTGTTTTTT. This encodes CASSPDSWEKLFF.

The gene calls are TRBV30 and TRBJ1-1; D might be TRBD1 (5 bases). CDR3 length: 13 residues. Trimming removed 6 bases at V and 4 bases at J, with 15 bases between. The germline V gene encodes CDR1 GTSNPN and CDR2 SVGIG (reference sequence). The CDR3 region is CACDQGGGTEAFF. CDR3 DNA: TGTGCCTGCGACCAGGGCGGCGGCACTGAAGCTTTCTTT.

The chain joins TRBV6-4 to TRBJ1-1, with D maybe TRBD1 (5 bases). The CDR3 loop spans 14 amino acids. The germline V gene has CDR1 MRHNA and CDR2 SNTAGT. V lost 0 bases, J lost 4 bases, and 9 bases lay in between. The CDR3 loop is CASSDSPGSTEAFF. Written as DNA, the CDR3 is TGTGCCAGCAGTGACTCCCCAGGGAGCACTGAAGCTTTCTTT.

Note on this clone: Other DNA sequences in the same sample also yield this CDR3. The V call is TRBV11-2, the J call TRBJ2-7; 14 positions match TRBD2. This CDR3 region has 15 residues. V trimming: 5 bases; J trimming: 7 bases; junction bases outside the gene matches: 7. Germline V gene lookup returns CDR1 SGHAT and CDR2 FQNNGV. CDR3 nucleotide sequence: TGTGCCAGCAGCCCGGGACTAGCGGGAGTGGGTGAGCAGTACTTC. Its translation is CASSPGLAGVGEQYF.

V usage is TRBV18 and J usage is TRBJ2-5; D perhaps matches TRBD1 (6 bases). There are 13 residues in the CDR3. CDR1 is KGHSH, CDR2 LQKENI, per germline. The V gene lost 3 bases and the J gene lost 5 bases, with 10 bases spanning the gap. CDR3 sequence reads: CASSPAGAETQYF. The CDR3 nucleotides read TGTGCCAGCTCACCGGCAGGGGCGGAGACCCAGTACTTC.

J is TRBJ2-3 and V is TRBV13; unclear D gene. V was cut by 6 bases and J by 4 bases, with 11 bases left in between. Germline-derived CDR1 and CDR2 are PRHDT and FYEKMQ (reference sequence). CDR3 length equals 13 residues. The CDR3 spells CASRGSPSDTQYF. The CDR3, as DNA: TGTGCCAGCAGGGGTAGTCCATCAGATACGCAGTATTTT.

The CDR3 sequence is CASSYWPGQETQYF. The CDR3 bases are TGTGCCAGCAGTTACTGGCCAGGACAAGAGACCCAGTACTTC. The chain carries TRBV6-5 and TRBJ2-5; D ambiguous. Germline V gene lookup returns CDR1 MNHEY and CDR2 SVGAGI. The CDR3 is 14 amino acids. Trimming took 1 base from V and 2 from J, leaving 8 bases between them.

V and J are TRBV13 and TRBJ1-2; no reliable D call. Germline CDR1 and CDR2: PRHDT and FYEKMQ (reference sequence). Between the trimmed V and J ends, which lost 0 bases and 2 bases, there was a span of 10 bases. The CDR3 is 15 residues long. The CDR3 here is CASSLGGSQNYGYTF. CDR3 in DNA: TGTGCCAGCAGCTTAGGGGGATCTCAGAACTATGGCTACACCTTC.

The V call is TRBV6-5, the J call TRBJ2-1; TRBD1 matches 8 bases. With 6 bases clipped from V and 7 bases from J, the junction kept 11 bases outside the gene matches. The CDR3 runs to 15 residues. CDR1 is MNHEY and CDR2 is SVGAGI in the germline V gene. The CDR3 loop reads CASSRWTGLGNEQFF. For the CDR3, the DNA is TGTGCCAGCAGCCGTTGGACAGGGTTGGGGAATGAGCAGTTCTTC.

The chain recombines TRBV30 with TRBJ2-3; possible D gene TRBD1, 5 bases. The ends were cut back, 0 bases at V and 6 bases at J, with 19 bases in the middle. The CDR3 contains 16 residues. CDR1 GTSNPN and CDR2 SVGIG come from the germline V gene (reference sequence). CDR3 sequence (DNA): TGTGCCTGGAGTGTATGGGTAGGGGCGACGAGTGATACGCAGTATTTT. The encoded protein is CAWSVWVGATSDTQYF.

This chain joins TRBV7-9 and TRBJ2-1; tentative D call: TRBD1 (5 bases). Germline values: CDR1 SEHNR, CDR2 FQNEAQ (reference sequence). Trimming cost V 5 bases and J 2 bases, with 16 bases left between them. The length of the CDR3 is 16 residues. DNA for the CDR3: TGTGCCAGCAGCCCCCCGACTGGGGCTCCCTACAATGAGCAGTTCTTC. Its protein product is CASSPPTGAPYNEQFF. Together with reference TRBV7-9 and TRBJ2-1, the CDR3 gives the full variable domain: DTGVSQNPRHKITKRGQNVTFRCDPISEHNRLYWYRQTLGQGPEFLTYFQNEAQLEKSRLLSDRFSAERPKGSFSTLEIQRTEQGDSAMYLCASSPPTGAPYNEQFFGPGTRLTVL.

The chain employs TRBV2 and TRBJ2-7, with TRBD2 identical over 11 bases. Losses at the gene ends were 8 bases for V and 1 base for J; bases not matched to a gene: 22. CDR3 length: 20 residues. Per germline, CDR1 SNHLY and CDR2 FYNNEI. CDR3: CASEGQEGTSGGVASYEQYF. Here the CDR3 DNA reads TGTGCCAGCGAGGGCCAGGAAGGGACTAGCGGAGGGGTGGCATCCTACGAGCAGTACTTC.

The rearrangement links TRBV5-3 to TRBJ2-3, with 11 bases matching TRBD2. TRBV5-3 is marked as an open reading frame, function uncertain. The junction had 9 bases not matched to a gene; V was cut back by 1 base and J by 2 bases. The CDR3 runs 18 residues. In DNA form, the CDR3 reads TGTGCCAGAAGCTTGATTACTAGCGGGAGATTCGACACAGATACGCAGTATTTT. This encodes CARSLITSGRFDTDTQYF.

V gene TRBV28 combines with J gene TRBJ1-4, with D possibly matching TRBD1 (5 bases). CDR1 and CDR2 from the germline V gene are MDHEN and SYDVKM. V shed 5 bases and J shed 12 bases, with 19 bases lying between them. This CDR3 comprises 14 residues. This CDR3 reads CASSRFRDGAELFF. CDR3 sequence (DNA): TGTGCCAGCAGTCGGTTCAGGGATGGCGCGGAACTGTTTTTT.

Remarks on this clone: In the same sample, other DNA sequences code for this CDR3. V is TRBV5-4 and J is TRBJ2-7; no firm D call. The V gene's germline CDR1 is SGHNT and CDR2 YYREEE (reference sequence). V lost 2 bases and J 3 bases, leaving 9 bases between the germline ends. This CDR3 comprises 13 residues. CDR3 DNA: TGTGCCAGCAGCTTTGGTCAGAGCTACGAGCAGTACTTC. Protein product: CASSFGQSYEQYF.

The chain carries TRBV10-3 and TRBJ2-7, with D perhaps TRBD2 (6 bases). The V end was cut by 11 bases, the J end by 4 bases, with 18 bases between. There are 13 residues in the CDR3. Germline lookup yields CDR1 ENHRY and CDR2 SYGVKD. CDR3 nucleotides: TGTGCCGCCAAGGAGGAGGGACTTTACGAGCAGTACTTC. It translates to CAAKEEGLYEQYF.

The CDR3 DNA reads as TGTGCCAGCAACCCCCGAAGCTCCTACAATGAGCAGTTCTTC. Amino acids: CASNPRSSYNEQFF. The gene calls are TRBV28 and TRBJ2-1; D ambiguous. This CDR3 is 14 amino acids long. V was trimmed by 7 bases and J by 0 bases, leaving 10 bases between them. Looked up from germline, CDR1 is MDHEN and CDR2 is SYDVKM.

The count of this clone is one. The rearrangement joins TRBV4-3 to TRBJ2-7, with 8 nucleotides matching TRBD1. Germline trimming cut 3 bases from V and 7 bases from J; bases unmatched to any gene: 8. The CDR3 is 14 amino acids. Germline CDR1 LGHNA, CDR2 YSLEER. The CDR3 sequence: CASSHGQGQGEQYF. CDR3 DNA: TGCGCCAGCAGCCACGGACAGGGACAAGGGGAGCAGTACTTC.